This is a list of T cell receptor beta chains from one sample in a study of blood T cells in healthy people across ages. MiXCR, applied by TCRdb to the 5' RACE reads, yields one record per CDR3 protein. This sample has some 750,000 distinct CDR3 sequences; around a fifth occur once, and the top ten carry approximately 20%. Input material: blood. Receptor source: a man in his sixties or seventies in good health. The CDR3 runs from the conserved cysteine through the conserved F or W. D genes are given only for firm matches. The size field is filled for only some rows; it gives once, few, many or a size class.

CDR3nt: TGTGCCACCAGTAGAGGGTTGGGAAATGGCTACACCTTC
CDR3aa: CATSRGLGNGYTF
abundance: few
d_gene: -
v_gene: TRBV24-1
j_gene: TRBJ1-2

CDR3nt: TGCGCCAGCCCGACAGGGAGGGGATTTAATGAAAAACTGTTTTTT
CDR3aa: CASPTGRGFNEKLFF
abundance: -
d_gene: TRBD1
v_gene: TRBV23-1
j_gene: TRBJ1-4

CDR3nt: TGTGCCAGCAGCTTAAGGATGTCTAGCGGGAGCTCCTACAATGAGCAGTTCTTC
CDR3aa: CASSLRMSSGSSYNEQFF
abundance: -
d_gene: TRBD2
v_gene: TRBV7-9
j_gene: TRBJ2-1

CDR3nt: TGTGCCAGCTCACCGCAGGGGGCCGCTGAAGCTTTCTTT
CDR3aa: CASSPQGAAEAFF
abundance: few
d_gene: TRBD1
v_gene: TRBV18
j_gene: TRBJ1-1

CDR3nt: TGTGCCAGCAGCCCCAGGGCCAGGAGCACAGATACGCAGTATTTT
CDR3aa: CASSPRARSTDTQYF
abundance: few
d_gene: -
v_gene: TRBV11-1
j_gene: TRBJ2-3

CDR3nt: TGTGCCAGCTCACCAGCCGGGACAAACAAAGAGACCCAGTACTTC
CDR3aa: CASSPAGTNKETQYF
abundance: -
d_gene: -
v_gene: TRBV18
j_gene: TRBJ2-5

CDR3nt: TGTGCCAGCAACGCCCTCGCAATCTACGAGCAGTACTTC
CDR3aa: CASNALAIYEQYF
abundance: -
d_gene: -
v_gene: TRBV28
j_gene: TRBJ2-7

CDR3nt: TGTGCCAGCAGCCAGGAAACTAGCGGGGGCACAGATACGCAGTATTTT
CDR3aa: CASSQETSGGTDTQYF
abundance: few
d_gene: TRBD2
v_gene: TRBV4-2
j_gene: TRBJ2-3

CDR3nt: TGTGCCAGTAATCTAGCAAAAGAGACCCAGTACTTC
CDR3aa: CASNLAKETQYF
abundance: -
d_gene: -
v_gene: TRBV6-2/TRBV6-3
j_gene: TRBJ2-5

CDR3nt: TGTGCCAGCAGCCCATCGACTTCAAGGACGGTCCAGTACTTC
CDR3aa: CASSPSTSRTVQYF
abundance: -
d_gene: -
v_gene: TRBV11-2
j_gene: TRBJ2-7

CDR3nt: TGTGCCAGCAGCCGCGAACGGCGGGGGTATGAGACCCAGTACTTC
CDR3aa: CASSRERRGYETQYF
abundance: -
d_gene: TRBD2
v_gene: TRBV7-2
j_gene: TRBJ2-5

CDR3nt: TGTGCCAGCAGTCCCGGGGTGGGACAGGGGTGGACTGAAGCTTTCTTT
CDR3aa: CASSPGVGQGWTEAFF
abundance: -
d_gene: TRBD1
v_gene: TRBV27
j_gene: TRBJ1-1

CDR3nt: TGCAGTGCTAGACAGGGCAGAGAGGGGGAGACCCAGTACTTC
CDR3aa: CSARQGREGETQYF
abundance: -
d_gene: -
v_gene: TRBV20-1
j_gene: TRBJ2-5

CDR3nt: TGCGCCAGCAACCCCCAGGGGGCGGACACTGAAGCTTTCTTT
CDR3aa: CASNPQGADTEAFF
abundance: -
d_gene: TRBD1
v_gene: TRBV5-1
j_gene: TRBJ1-1

CDR3nt: TGTGCCAGCAGTCGCCTACTAGCGGGGGGGCTTAATGAGCAGTTCTTC
CDR3aa: CASSRLLAGGLNEQFF
abundance: few
d_gene: TRBD2
v_gene: TRBV13
j_gene: TRBJ2-1

CDR3nt: TGTGCCAGCATTCCCCCCGGAAGGGGCACTGAAGCTTTCTTT
CDR3aa: CASIPPGRGTEAFF
abundance: -
d_gene: -
v_gene: TRBV6-5
j_gene: TRBJ1-1

CDR3nt: TGTGCCAGCAGCCAAGGAGGGAGCTACACCTTC
CDR3aa: CASSQGGSYTF
abundance: -
d_gene: -
v_gene: TRBV16
j_gene: TRBJ1-2